This T cell receptor beta chain was sequenced during a study of control samples from healthy donors and cancer patients. Produced via immunoSEQ multiplex PCR; TCRdb's table is partial and in-frame only. The sample includes about 230,000 clones, 82% of them seen just once. Trimming pared 7 bases from V and 3 bases from J, leaving 13 bases between. The CDR3 extends over 13 amino acids. CDR1 and CDR2 (germline): SEHNR, FQNEAQ (reference sequence). This clone was counted between two and nine times. This receptor was obtained from a woman aged 55-70 years with lung cancer. The chain joins TRBV7-9 to TRBJ2-7, with D perhaps TRBD2 (5 bases). The material sequenced was PBMCs. The CDR3 DNA sequence: TGTGCCAGCACCCTAGCCGGGAACTACGAGCAGTACTTC. Amino acid sequence: CASTLAGNYEQYF.